This TCR beta chain was recovered during a study of immune characteristics of hereditary and idiopathic chronic pancreatitis. The study in broad terms: The study profiled local pancreatic immune cells and TCRbeta repertoires in hereditary and idiopathic chronic pancreatitis compared with control organ donor pancreases. The gDNA-based approach was selected because the approach required minimal in vitro experimental manipulation of T cells infiltrating the pancreas. TCRbeta sequencing was performed on roughly five control pancreases, 7 hereditary chronic pancreatitis pancreases and about 6 idiopathic chronic pancreatitis pancreases. Broader findings and caveats from the paper: The study did not include chronic pancreatitis caused by alcohol use. Patient tissue was available only at the time of TPIAT, so disease duration differences may have influenced immune findings. Among about 13 chronic pancreatitis patients, a positive correlation was found between numbers of productive TCR rearrangements and disease severity scores. Significantly increased TCRbeta repertoire diversity and reduced clonality were observed in both chronic pancreatitis groups relative to controls.

Patients undergoing total pancreatectomy with islet autotransplantation (TPIAT) were the source of the chronic pancreatitis pancreas tissue. No known history of diabetes was present in the included chronic pancreatitis patients. Genomic DNA was extracted directly from bulk pancreas tissue, without T cell sorting, for TCRbeta sequencing. Pancreas tissues were collected consecutively from patients and organ donors at two US centers. This clone was seen only once. It has no known antigen specificity. Base quality data are lacking; no much larger clone is found one base away. The library was generated by the immunoSEQ multiplex PCR assay. The TCRbeta CDR3 region and adjacent sequences were amplified and sequenced from pancreatic genomic DNA. The authors processed their data as follows. Repertoire diversity was assessed as a mean normalized Shannon-Wiener index, together with productive clonality and counts of productive rearrangements. Control and chronic pancreatitis repertoire metrics were compared by means of the nonparametric Mann-Whitney U test. Shared clonotypes were defined as CDR3beta sequences with identical amino acid composition and length across subjects. What TCRdb holds here is the immuneACCESS table cut down to in-frame rearrangements. Part of the clones is not present; checked against another copy, under half of the missing clones reflect an unresolved V gene, and the others are unexplained. D and trimming come from the DNA, and the V and J calls and clone size come from that table. This sample gives about 6,000 clones in total; about 70% of them show up just once. The ten biggest clones cover approximately 7.4% of the sample.

The origin of this receptor is a human donor with chronic pancreatitis. The specimen sequenced was pancreas tissue with hereditary chronic pancreatitis.

Here is the DNA: TGTGCCAGCAGCCAGGGACAGGGCGGTGAAAAACTGTTTTTT. Its protein is CASSQGQGGEKLFF. This chain is built from TRBV7-9 and TRBJ1-4; 9 central bases correspond to TRBD1. V lost 5 bases and J lost 7 bases, and the count of bases not matched to a germline gene is 5. Reading the germline V gene (reference sequence) gives CDR1 SEHNR and CDR2 FQNEAQ. The CDR3 contains 14 residues, cysteine and phenylalanine counted. Only the CDR3 DNA is retained, 42 bases long and in frame from the first base.